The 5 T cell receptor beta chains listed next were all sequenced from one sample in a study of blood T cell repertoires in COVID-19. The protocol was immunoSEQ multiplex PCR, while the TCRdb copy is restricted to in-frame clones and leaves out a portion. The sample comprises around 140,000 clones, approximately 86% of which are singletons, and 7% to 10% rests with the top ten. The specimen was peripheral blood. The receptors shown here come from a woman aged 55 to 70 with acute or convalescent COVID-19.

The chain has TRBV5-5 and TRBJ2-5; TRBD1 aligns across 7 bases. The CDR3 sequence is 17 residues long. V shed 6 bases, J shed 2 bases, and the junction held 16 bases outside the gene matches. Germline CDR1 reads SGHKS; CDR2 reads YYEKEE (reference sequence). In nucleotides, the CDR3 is TGTGCCAGCACCGAAGTGACAGGGTGGGTTCTTCAAGAGACCCAGTACTTC. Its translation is CASTEVTGWVLQETQYF.

The CDR3 spells CASSLQKTGRYTF. The CDR3 bases are TGCGCCAGCAGCTTGCAAAAAACAGGGCGCTACACCTTC. The V and J genes are TRBV5-1 and TRBJ1-2, with D perhaps TRBD1 (6 bases). The CDR3 totals 13 residues. Germline CDR1 and CDR2: SGHRS and YFSETQ. The V gene lost 1 base and the J gene lost 9 bases, with 13 bases spanning the gap. The full variable domain, its missing parts supplied by reference TRBV5-1 and TRBJ1-2, is KAGVTQTPRYLIKTRGQQVTLSCSPISGHRSVSWYQQTPGQGLQFLFEYFSETQRNKGNFPGRFSGRQFSNSRSEMNVSTLELGDSALYLCASSLQKTGRYTFGSGTRLTVV.

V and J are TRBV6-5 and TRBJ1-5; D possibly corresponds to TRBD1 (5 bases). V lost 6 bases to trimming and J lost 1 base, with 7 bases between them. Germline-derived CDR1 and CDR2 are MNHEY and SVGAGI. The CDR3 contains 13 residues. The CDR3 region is CASSNRSNQPQHF. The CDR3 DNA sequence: TGTGCCAGCAGCAACAGGAGCAATCAGCCCCAGCATTTT.

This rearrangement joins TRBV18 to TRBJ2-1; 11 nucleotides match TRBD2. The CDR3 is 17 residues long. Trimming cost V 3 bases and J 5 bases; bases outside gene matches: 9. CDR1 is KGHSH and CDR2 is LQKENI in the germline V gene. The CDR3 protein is CASSPRAGLAGDNEQFF. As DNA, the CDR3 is TGTGCCAGCTCACCGCGAGCCGGACTAGCGGGCGACAATGAGCAGTTCTTC. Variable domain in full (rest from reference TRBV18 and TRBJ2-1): NAGVMQNPRHLVRRRGQEARLRCSPMKGHSHVYWYRQLPEEGLKFMVYLQKENIIDESGMPKERFSAEFPKEGPSILRIQQVVRGDSAAYFCASSPRAGLAGDNEQFFGPGTRLTVL.

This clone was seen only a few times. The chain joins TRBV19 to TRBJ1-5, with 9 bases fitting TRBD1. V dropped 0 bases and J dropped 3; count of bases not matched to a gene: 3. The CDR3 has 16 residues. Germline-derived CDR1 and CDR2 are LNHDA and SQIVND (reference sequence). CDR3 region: CASSIEGTGINQPQHF. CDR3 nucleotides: TGTGCCAGTAGTATAGAGGGGACAGGGATCAATCAGCCCCAGCATTTT.